This TCR beta chain appears in the sequencing data of a study of blood T cell repertoires in COVID-19. Study information: The United States, Italy and Spain were the sources of the acute and convalescent COVID-19 samples. Sources were T cells, B-cell-depleted T cells, or PBMCs; the material itself was cDNA or gDNA.

As originally analysed: Reference gene primers were amplified, and this amplification served to estimate nucleated cell counts. Produced via immunoSEQ multiplex PCR; TCRdb's table is partial and in-frame only. V and J calls and clone size are copied from that table; D and trimming were computed from the DNA. The sample lists roughly 120,000 clones, around nine tenths occurring once. V was trimmed by 6 bases and J by 9 bases, leaving 15 bases between them. The CDR3 runs 13 residues. The sample was peripheral blood. The source of this sequence is a woman aged 65 to 85 who had recovered from COVID-19. J is TRBJ1-5 and V is TRBV12-3 or TRBV12-4, with D possibly matching TRBD1 (6 bases). CDR3 coding DNA: TGTGCCAGCAGAAACGGACAAGGGGGGCCCCAGCATTTT. Translated: CASRNGQGGPQHF.